These T cell receptor beta chains were read from a single sample in a study of shared clonotypes between healthy human individuals. Libraries were prepared by immunoSEQ multiplex PCR; TCRdb keeps only in-frame clonotypes and omits some of them. The sample has fewer than 1 million clones, around 96% seen once; the top ten hold roughly 0.23%. Source material: naive CD8+ T cells sorted from blood. The receptors derive from a man under 40 in good health. Each CDR3 is given with its conserved first and last residue. Each record gives: CDR3 protein, V gene, CDR3 length.

CDR3: CASSLLIAVADTQYF
V: TRBV7-9
length: 15

CDR3: CASGRLAGAVDEQFF
V: TRBV2
length: 15

CDR3: CASSPGRGATDTQYF
V: TRBV11-3
length: 15

CDR3: CASSNKGQSTTYEQYF
V: TRBV5-4
length: 16

CDR3: CASSWASGGPYEQYF
V: TRBV6-1
length: 15

CDR3: CASSPTGSDTDTQYF
V: TRBV7-9
length: 15

CDR3: CASSQDGRAGELFF
V: TRBV14
length: 14

CDR3: CASSPKAGTADYEQYF
V: TRBV7-8
length: 16

CDR3: CASSRGGSYEQYF
V: TRBV13
length: 13

CDR3: CASSQTDLSSYEQYF
V: TRBV27
length: 15

CDR3: CASSSDSTGELFF
V: TRBV7-2
length: 13

CDR3: CASRDGWGGTEAFF
V: TRBV6-5
length: 14

CDR3: CASSDSSNYGYTF
V: TRBV5-4
length: 13

CDR3: CASSETPGYEQYF
V: TRBV7-7
length: 13

CDR3: CSEFGPSTNYGYTF
V: TRBV29-1
length: 14

CDR3: CASSVGGGDTDTQYF
V: TRBV9
length: 15

CDR3: CASSLENPTYSNQPQHF
V: TRBV7-8
length: 17

CDR3: CASTFSIGDEQFF
V: TRBV27
length: 13

CDR3: CASGLYQGKFEQYF
V: TRBV12-5
length: 14

CDR3: CASSQPTRGQENTGELFF
V: TRBV4-2
length: 18

CDR3: CASSTPGTSSYEQYF
V: TRBV11-2
length: 15

CDR3: CASRGRADTQYF
V: TRBV2
length: 12

CDR3: CASSPTRRSGNTIYF
V: TRBV7-9
length: 15

CDR3: CASSLETGRRSYF
V: TRBV7-9
length: 13

CDR3: CASSRLGLKNEQFF
V: TRBV25-1
length: 14

CDR3: CASRKEGNYEQYF
V: TRBV7-9
length: 13